One sample yielded the 21 T cell receptor beta chains listed below, sequenced in a study of blood T cells in healthy people across ages. Then a second PCR, running roughly 7 to 11 cycles, was carried out with a sample-barcoded 5' primer and a J-beta primer mix. TCRdb recomputed calls from the 5' RACE reads with MiXCR, one row per CDR3 protein. The sample yields about 930,000 distinct CDR3 sequences, approximately 32% seen once. This sample was shared with a second study, whose subject was T cells of mothers and their children.

Sequencing was done on a sample of blood. These receptors were taken from a woman aged 40-49 years in good health.

This clonotype has ten or more counts. As DNA, the CDR3 is TGTGCCAGCAATACCGGGACTTACGAGCAGTACTTC. Translating it yields CASNTGTYEQYF. This chain uses TRBV2 with TRBJ2-7, with D maybe TRBD2 (6 bases). This CDR3 spans 12 amino acids. Germline V gives CDR1 SNHLY, CDR2 FYNNEI. Trimming shortened V by 7 bases and J by 4 bases, and 11 bases separated the two germline ends.

A remark on this clonotype: Being one base from a much bigger clone, this may be a read error. The chain links TRBV2 to TRBJ1-4, with D perhaps TRBD1 (5 bases). V lost 10 bases to trimming and J lost 4 bases, with 13 bases between them. The CDR3 covers 13 residues. Germline V gene lookup returns CDR1 SNHLY and CDR2 FYNNEI. CDR3 bases: TGTGCCACCTCATCCAGGGATAATGAAAAACTGTTTTTT. It specifies CATSSRDNEKLFF.

This chain joins TRBV4-3 and TRBJ1-1; D not certain. Trimming cost V 0 bases and J 8 bases, with 22 bases left between them. The CDR3 runs to 17 residues. CDR1 is LGHNA, CDR2 YSLEER, per germline. The CDR3 DNA is TGCGCCAGCAGCCAAGATCCAACGAGGGCGGGCCTCCCCGAAGCTTTCTTT. This translates into CASSQDPTRAGLPEAFF.

This clonotype was counted ten times or more. The chain carries TRBV10-3 and TRBJ2-1; D tentatively reads TRBD1 or TRBD2 (6 bases each). The CDR3 runs 13 residues. Germline loops: CDR1 ENHRY, CDR2 SYGVKD. V shed 0 bases and J shed 9 bases, with 9 bases lying between them. CDR3 protein: CAISESGGPEQFF. Written as DNA, the CDR3 is TGTGCCATCAGTGAGTCTGGGGGGCCTGAGCAGTTCTTC.

On this clonotype itself: This could be a read error, since a much larger clone is one nucleotide away. This chain connects TRBV9 to TRBJ2-7; 10 bases match TRBD1. This CDR3 has 17 amino acids. The germline gives CDR1 SGDLS, CDR2 YYNGEE. In nucleotides, the CDR3 is TGTACCAGCAGCGCCAACCCGGGACAGGGGAGCTCCTACGAGCAGTACTTC. Its protein product is CTSSANPGQGSSYEQYF.

This clonotype showed up many times. The rearrangement uses TRBV5-1 and TRBJ2-1; weak D call: TRBD2 (5 bases). Germline-derived CDR1 and CDR2 are SGHRS and YFSETQ. The germline V and J ends were trimmed by 1 base and 7 bases, with 15 bases remaining between them. The CDR3 consists of 15 residues. In DNA form, the CDR3 reads TGCGCCAGCAGCTTGTTGATAGCGTCGGGGAATGAGCAGTTCTTC. Its protein is CASSLLIASGNEQFF.

This clonotype has just a few counts. The rearrangement joins TRBV7-8 to TRBJ1-1, with 9 bases that match TRBD1. The CDR3 runs 14 residues. After removal of 6 bases from V and 6 bases from J, the junction contained 8 bases not matched to a gene. Germline V CDR1 and CDR2: SGHVS, FQNEAQ. This chain's CDR3 is CASRDFRQGAEAFF. CDR3 sequence (DNA): TGTGCCAGCAGAGACTTTAGACAGGGGGCTGAAGCTTTCTTT.

The J gene is TRBJ2-7, the V gene TRBV7-2, with a possible D match to TRBD1 (7 bases). Trimming took off 1 base at V and 3 bases at J, with 19 bases between the two ends. From germline, CDR1 is SGHTA and CDR2 FQGNSA. The length of the CDR3 is 17 residues. CDR3 residues: CASSLVAVGRGDYEQYF. The CDR3 coding sequence is TGTGCCAGCAGCTTAGTAGCGGTAGGCAGGGGGGACTACGAGCAGTACTTC.

In this sample, this clonotype turned up a few times. At one end, the junction sequence differs from germline, possibly due to a read error. V usage is TRBV20-1 and J usage is TRBJ2-3; 13 nucleotides line up with TRBD2. The CDR3 totals 15 residues. CDR1 and CDR2 (germline): DFQATT, SNEGSKA (reference sequence). CDR3 DNA sequence: TGCAGTGCTAAAGGACTAGCGGGGGACACAGATATGCAGTATTTT. It translates to CSAKGLAGDTDMQYF.

The chain uses TRBV4-1 and TRBJ1-4; D unresolved. Per the germline V gene, CDR1 is MGHRA and CDR2 is YSYEKL. The CDR3 loop spans 12 amino acids. Trimming took off 0 bases at V and 8 bases at J, with 4 bases between the two ends. CDR3 sequence: CASSQDDEKLFF. CDR3 sequence (DNA): TGCGCCAGCAGCCAAGACGACGAAAAACTGTTTTTT.

There are a few counts of this clonotype. An end of the junction differs from the germline gene, which may be a read error. The rearrangement links TRBV24-1 to TRBJ1-1; tentatively, D is TRBD1 (5 bases). Germline V gene lookup returns CDR1 KGHDR and CDR2 SFDVKD. This CDR3 is 11 amino acids long. The CDR3 protein is CVTSEGFSAFF. The CDR3 nucleotides read TGTGTCACCAGTGAGGGGTTTTCGGCTTTCTTT.

This clonotype was picked up many times. The CDR3 protein is CASSLRIAGEQFF. CDR3 nucleotide sequence: TGTGCCAGCAGCTTACGTATAGCGGGGGAGCAGTTCTTC. This chain joins TRBV7-2 and TRBJ2-1; 8 nucleotides align to TRBD2. The V gene's germline CDR1 is SGHTA and CDR2 FQGNSA. Losses at the gene ends were 2 bases for V and 10 bases for J; bases not matched to a gene: 4. This CDR3 is built from 13 residues.

Concerning this clonotype itself: A much larger clone differs from this one at a single base, so this may be a read error. The chain is built from TRBV7-3 and TRBJ2-5; D gene ambiguous. The CDR3 sequence is 12 residues long. Germline values: CDR1 SGHTA, CDR2 FQGTGA. CDR3 in DNA: TGTGCCAGCGGCTTAATTGGGGAGACCCAGTACTTC. Translation: CASGLIGETQYF.

The V gene is TRBV28, the J gene TRBJ2-7; D perhaps matches TRBD2 (6 bases). The length of the CDR3 is 16 residues. V was clipped by 6 bases and J by 0 bases, with 18 bases between them. Germline V lookup: CDR1 MDHEN, CDR2 SYDVKM. DNA for the CDR3: TGTGCCAGCAGGCGCCGGGAGCCGACAGTCTCCTACGAGCAGTACTTC. Its translation: CASRRREPTVSYEQYF.

This clonotype showed up just a few times. The V gene is TRBV20-1, the J gene TRBJ2-1; TRBD2 aligns across 7 bases. The germline V gene encodes CDR1 DFQATT and CDR2 SNEGSKA (reference sequence). The CDR3 spans 14 residues. Trimming removed 5 bases from V and 2 bases from J; junction bases left unmatched: 6. The DNA for the CDR3 is TGCAGTGCTGGGGACTATCTTGCCTACAATGAGCAGTTCTTC. Amino acid sequence: CSAGDYLAYNEQFF.

The chain recombines TRBV7-9 with TRBJ1-2, with TRBD1 matching over 8 bases. V was pared by 3 bases and J by 6 bases, with 9 bases of the junction left unmatched. Germline V CDR1 and CDR2: SEHNR, FQNEAQ (reference sequence). The CDR3 loop spans 15 amino acids. The CDR3 DNA reads TGTGCCAGCAGCTTTCCGGGACAGGAAATAGATGGCTACACCTTC. Translating it yields CASSFPGQEIDGYTF.

This clonotype was found many times. This chain links TRBV7-2 with TRBJ2-7, with D maybe TRBD2 (5 bases). The V end was cut by 4 bases, the J end by 1 base, with 11 bases between. The CDR3 loop spans 14 amino acids. Germline CDR1 SGHTA, CDR2 FQGNSA. The chain's CDR3 is CASSSRGRSYEQYF. The CDR3 nucleotides read TGTGCCAGCAGCTCAAGAGGGCGTTCCTACGAGCAGTACTTC.

This clonotype was counted only a few times. At one of its ends the junction is not consistent with the germline gene, which may arise from a read error. The chain carries TRBV3-1 and TRBJ2-3, with D possibly called TRBD1 or TRBD2 (5 bases each). Per germline, CDR1 LGHDT and CDR2 YNNKEL (reference sequence). CDR3 length: 16 residues. DNA for the CDR3: TGTGCCAGCAGCCAACGGTCGAGGGGTAGCACGGATACGCAGTATTTT. Amino acids: CASSQRSRGSTDTQYF.

V gene TRBV7-2 combines with J gene TRBJ2-3, with 8 positions matching TRBD2. From germline, CDR1 is SGHTA and CDR2 FQGNSA. This CDR3 is built from 15 residues. The junction had 7 bases not matched to a gene; V was cut back by 1 base and J by 7 bases. The CDR3 sequence: CASSLERGGRNTQYF. Written as DNA, the CDR3 is TGTGCCAGCAGCTTAGAACGGGGGGGCCGAAATACGCAGTATTTT.

The CDR3 here is CASSVAAGRGETQYF. CDR3 bases: TGTGCCAGCAGCGTAGCCGCGGGCCGAGGGGAGACCCAGTACTTC. The chain joins TRBV9 to TRBJ2-5, with a weak D call TRBD2 (5 bases). The CDR3 extends over 15 amino acids. The ends were cut back, 0 bases at V and 5 bases at J, with 14 bases in the middle. Germline V gene sequence: CDR1 SGDLS, CDR2 YYNGEE.

This clonotype was detected only a few times. V and J are TRBV7-6 and TRBJ2-3; 7 bases agree with TRBD2. The CDR3 runs 16 residues. Germline CDR1 SGHVS, CDR2 FNYEAQ. J was trimmed by 4 bases and V by 4 bases; bases with no gene match: 11. The CDR3 nucleotides read TGTGCCAGCAGCTCCTGGACTAGAGACTCCGCAGATACGCAGTATTTT. Its protein is CASSSWTRDSADTQYF.